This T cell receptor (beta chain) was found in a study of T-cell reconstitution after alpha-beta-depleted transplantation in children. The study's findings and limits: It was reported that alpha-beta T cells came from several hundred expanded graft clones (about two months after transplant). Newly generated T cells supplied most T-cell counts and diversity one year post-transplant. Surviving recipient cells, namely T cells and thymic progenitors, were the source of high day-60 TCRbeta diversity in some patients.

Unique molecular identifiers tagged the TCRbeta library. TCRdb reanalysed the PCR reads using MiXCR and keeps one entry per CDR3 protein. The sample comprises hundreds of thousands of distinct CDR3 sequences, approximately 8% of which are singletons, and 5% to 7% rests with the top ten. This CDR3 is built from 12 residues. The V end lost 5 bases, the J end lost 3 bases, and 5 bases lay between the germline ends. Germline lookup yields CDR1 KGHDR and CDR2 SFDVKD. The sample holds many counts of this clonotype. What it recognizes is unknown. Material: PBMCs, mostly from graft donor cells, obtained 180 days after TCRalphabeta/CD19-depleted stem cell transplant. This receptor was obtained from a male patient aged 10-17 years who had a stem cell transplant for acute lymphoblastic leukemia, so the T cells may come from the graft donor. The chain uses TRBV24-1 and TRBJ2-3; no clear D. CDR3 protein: CATSGSTDTQYF. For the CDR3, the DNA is TGTGCCACCAGTGGGTCGACAGATACGCAGTATTTT.